A selection of T cell receptor beta chains follows, all from one sample in a study of T cells expressing NK-cell markers. For each CDR3 protein, TCRdb gives one entry from its re-call of the 5' RACE reads, without DNA. The listing contains approximately 380,000 distinct CDR3 sequences. Sample: blood T cells: a sorted CD56 or NKG2C T cell subset, CD4+ or CD8+ T cells, or bulk PBMC T cells (not recorded which). Receptor source: a man aged 18 to 69 in good health. CDR3s include the opening cysteine and the closing phenylalanine or tryptophan.

v_gene	j_gene	CDR3aa
TRBV19	TRBJ1-4	CASRWTGVEKLFF
TRBV7-9	TRBJ2-2	CASSLREGGDTGELFF
TRBV4-2	TRBJ2-2	CASSSPDRVKTGELFF
TRBV4-2	TRBJ1-1	CASSQQDGTEAFF
TRBV15	TRBJ1-4	CATTPTGLNEKLFF
TRBV6-1	TRBJ2-6	CASSPIFSGANVLTF
TRBV5-5	TRBJ2-2	CASSRGGRNTGELFF
TRBV24-1	TRBJ2-2	CATSDFFFTGELFF
TRBV5-1	TRBJ1-2	CASSLGGAPYGYTF
TRBV7-2	TRBJ2-3	CASSRKSGGSTDTQYF
TRBV11-1	TRBJ2-4	CASSLRGELSKNIQYF
TRBV5-1	TRBJ1-2	CASSLTDRAKGYTF
TRBV3-1	TRBJ2-7	CASSQGAERVYEQYF
TRBV6-2/TRBV6-3	TRBJ1-1	CASSPRTPDTEAFF
TRBV12-3/TRBV12-4	TRBJ1-1	CASSLGQGATTEAFF
TRBV6-1	TRBJ1-4	CASSVPSTNEKLFF
TRBV5-1	TRBJ2-3	CASSATTGAVADTQYF
TRBV7-2	TRBJ2-5	CASSQPVTETQYF
TRBV5-5	TRBJ2-4	CASSFTALAKNIQYF
TRBV5-6	TRBJ1-3	CASSLWGYTIYF
TRBV20-1	TRBJ1-3	CSARGGLFGNTIYF
TRBV6-4	TRBJ2-2	CASRAGVGTGELFF
TRBV29-1	TRBJ2-1	CSLRRAALTYNEQFF
TRBV20-1	TRBJ2-4	CSAVRQGAGAAKNIQYF
TRBV7-7	TRBJ2-5	CASSLGTGTLETQYF
TRBV3-1	TRBJ2-7	CASSRLSGYEQYF
TRBV7-2	TRBJ1-6	CASSFRQGQGSPLHF
TRBV4-1	TRBJ2-1	CASSQAGLAGYSSYNEQFF
TRBV7-9	TRBJ2-7	CASSERQRAEQYF
TRBV28	TRBJ2-3	CASSLLRPDTQYF
TRBV12-3/TRBV12-4	TRBJ1-2	CASTNHAGSHGYTF
TRBV5-1	TRBJ2-5	CASSGGYPGETQYF
TRBV4-2	TRBJ2-1	CASSRLYWDSYNEQFF
TRBV15	TRBJ2-5	CATSNPKKTQYF
TRBV20-1	TRBJ2-7	CSATDRGGAQYEQYF
TRBV19	TRBJ1-2	CASSIRNLYGYTF
TRBV29-1	TRBJ1-2	CSVQAGTGEGYTF
TRBV28	TRBJ2-7	CASSAPPGYEQYF
TRBV18	TRBJ1-1	CATESGTVNTEAFF
TRBV4-2	TRBJ1-6	CASSQDARNSPLHF
TRBV15	TRBJ2-3	CATSRDRSGVMYTQYF
TRBV5-5	TRBJ1-6	CASSLLHNSYNSPLHF
TRBV28	TRBJ1-1	CASSFLNEAFF
TRBV20-1	TRBJ2-1	CSASYRGSGGAYGHEQFF
TRBV18	TRBJ1-6	CASSPDRVGNSPLHF
TRBV7-9	TRBJ2-7	CASSITSGAPQYF
TRBV6-1	TRBJ1-5	CATAYQANQPQHF
TRBV6-1	TRBJ1-3	CASREYPGLRSGNTIYF
TRBV11-1	TRBJ2-5	CASRTTGSQETQYF
TRBV6-1	TRBJ1-6	CASRTGGSHSPLHF
TRBV5-4	TRBJ2-1	CASSPGGSRYYNEQFF
TRBV29-1	TRBJ2-5	CSVERNRETQYF
TRBV6-5	TRBJ2-6	CASSYTSGTGNTGANVLTF
TRBV2	TRBJ2-7	CASRPSVPIYEQYF
TRBV6-1	TRBJ1-1	CASSGVGVGTEAFF
TRBV7-9	TRBJ2-2	CASSLGLAGGPTGELFF
TRBV7-2	TRBJ2-1	CASSLVRGLARNEQFF
TRBV9	TRBJ1-1	CASSVGPGANTEAFF